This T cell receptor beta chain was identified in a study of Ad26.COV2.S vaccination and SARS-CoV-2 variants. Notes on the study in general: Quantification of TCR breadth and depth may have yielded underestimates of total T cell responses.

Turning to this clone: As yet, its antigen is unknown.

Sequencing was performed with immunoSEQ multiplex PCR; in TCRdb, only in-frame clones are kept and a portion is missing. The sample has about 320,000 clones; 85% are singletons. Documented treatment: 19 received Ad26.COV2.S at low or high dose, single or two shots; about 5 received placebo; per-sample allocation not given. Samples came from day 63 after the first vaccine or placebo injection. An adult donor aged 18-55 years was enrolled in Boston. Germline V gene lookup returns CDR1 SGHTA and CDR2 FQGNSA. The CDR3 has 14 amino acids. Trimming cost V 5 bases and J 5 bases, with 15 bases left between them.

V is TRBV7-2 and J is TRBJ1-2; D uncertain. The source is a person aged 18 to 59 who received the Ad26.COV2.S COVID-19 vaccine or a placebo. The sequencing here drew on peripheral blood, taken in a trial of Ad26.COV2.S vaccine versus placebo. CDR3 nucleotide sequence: TGTGCCAGCAGCCCCGACCTTCTTGGTTATGGCTACACCTTC. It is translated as CASSPDLLGYGYTF. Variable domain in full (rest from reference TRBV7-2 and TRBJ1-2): GAGVSQSPSNKVTEKGKDVELRCDPISGHTALYWYRQSLGQGLEFLIYFQGNSAPDKSGLPSDRFSAERTGGSVSTLTIQRTQQEDSAVYLCASSPDLLGYGYTFGSGTRLTVV.